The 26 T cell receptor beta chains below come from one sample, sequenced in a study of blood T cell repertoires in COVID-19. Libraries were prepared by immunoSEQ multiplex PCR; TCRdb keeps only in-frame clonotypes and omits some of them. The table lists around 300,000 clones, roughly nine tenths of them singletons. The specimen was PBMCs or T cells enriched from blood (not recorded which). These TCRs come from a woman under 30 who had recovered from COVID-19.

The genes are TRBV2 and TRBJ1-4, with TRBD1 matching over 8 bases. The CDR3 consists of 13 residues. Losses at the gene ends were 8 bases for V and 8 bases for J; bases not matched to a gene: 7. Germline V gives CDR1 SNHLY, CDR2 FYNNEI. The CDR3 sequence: CASRDRTREKLFF. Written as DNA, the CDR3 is TGTGCCAGCCGGGACAGGACTCGGGAAAAACTGTTTTTT. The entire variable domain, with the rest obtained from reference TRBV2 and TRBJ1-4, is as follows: EPEVTQTPSHQVTQMGQEVILRCVPISNHLYFYWYRQILGQKVEFLVSFYNNEISEKSEIFDDQFSVERPDGSNFTLKIRSTKLEDSAMYFCASRDRTREKLFFGSGTQLSVL.

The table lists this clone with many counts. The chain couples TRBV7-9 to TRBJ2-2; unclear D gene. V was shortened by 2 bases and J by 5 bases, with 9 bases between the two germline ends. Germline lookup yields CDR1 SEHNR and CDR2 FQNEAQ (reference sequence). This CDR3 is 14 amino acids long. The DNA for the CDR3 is TGTGCCAGCAGCTTATTGTTCCAGACCGGGGAGCTGTTTTTT. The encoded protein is CASSLLFQTGELFF.

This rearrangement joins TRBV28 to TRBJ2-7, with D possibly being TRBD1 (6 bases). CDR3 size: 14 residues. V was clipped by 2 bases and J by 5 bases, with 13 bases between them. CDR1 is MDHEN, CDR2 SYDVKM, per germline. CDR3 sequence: CASSLTGLYHEQYF. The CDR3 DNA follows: TGTGCCAGCAGTTTAACAGGGTTGTACCACGAGCAGTACTTC.

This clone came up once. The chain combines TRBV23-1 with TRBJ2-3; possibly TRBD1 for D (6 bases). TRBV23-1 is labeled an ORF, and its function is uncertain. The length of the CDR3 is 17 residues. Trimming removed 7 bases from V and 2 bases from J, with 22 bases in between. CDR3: CASIRGHQYPSTDTQYF. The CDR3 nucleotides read TGCGCCAGCATTCGGGGACACCAGTACCCCTCCACAGATACGCAGTATTTT.

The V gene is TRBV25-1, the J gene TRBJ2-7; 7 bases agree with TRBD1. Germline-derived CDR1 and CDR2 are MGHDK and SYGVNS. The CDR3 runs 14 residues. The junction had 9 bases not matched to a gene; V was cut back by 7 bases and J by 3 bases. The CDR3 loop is CASNAGTEYYEQYF. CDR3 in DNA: TGTGCCAGCAACGCCGGGACAGAGTACTACGAGCAGTACTTC.

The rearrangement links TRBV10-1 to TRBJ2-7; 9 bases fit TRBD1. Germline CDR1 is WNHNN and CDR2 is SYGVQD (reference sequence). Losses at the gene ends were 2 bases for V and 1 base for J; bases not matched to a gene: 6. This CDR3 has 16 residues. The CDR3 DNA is TGCGCCAGCAGTGAGGGACAGGGGAGGCTGTCCTACGAGCAGTACTTC. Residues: CASSEGQGRLSYEQYF.

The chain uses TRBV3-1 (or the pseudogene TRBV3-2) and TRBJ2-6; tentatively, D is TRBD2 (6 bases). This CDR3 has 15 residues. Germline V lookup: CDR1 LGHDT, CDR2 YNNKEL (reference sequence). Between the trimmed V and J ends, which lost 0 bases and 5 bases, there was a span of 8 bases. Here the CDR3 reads CASSQDRGWANVLTF. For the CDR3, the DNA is TGTGCCAGCAGCCAAGATCGGGGGTGGGCCAACGTCCTGACTTTC.

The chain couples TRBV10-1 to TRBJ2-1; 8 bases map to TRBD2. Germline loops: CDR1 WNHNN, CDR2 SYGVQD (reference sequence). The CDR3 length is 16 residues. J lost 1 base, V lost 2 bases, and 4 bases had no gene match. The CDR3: CASSETSGMSYNEQFF. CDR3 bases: TGCGCCAGCAGTGAGACTAGCGGTATGTCCTACAATGAGCAGTTCTTC.

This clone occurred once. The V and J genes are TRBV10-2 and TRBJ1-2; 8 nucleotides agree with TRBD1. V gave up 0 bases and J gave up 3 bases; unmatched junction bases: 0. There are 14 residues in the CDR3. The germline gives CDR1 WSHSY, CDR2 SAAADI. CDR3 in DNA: TGCGCCAGCAGTGAGTCGACAGGGGACTATGGCTACACCTTC. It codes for CASSESTGDYGYTF.

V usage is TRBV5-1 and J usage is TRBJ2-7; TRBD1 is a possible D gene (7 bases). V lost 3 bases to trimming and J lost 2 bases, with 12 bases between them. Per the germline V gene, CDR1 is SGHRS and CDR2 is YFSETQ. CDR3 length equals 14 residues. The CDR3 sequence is CASSWAGGTYEQYF. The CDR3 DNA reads TGCGCCAGCAGCTGGGCAGGGGGGACCTACGAGCAGTACTTC.

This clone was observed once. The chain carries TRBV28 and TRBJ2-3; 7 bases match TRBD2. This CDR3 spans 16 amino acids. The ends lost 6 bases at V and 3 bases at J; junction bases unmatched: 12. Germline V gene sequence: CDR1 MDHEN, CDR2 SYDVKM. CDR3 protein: CASSHSGIKGTDTQYF. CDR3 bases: TGTGCCAGCAGCCACAGCGGGATAAAAGGGACAGATACGCAGTATTTT.

The CDR3 spells CASSLASPGGEGYTF. The CDR3 DNA follows: TGCGCCAGCAGCTTGGCCTCCCCAGGGGGCGAGGGCTACACCTTC. The chain joins TRBV5-1 to TRBJ1-2; TRBD1 matches 8 bases. Germline CDR1 is SGHRS and CDR2 is YFSETQ. This CDR3 comprises 15 residues. The V gene end was trimmed by 0 bases and the J gene end by 8 bases; junction bases not matched to a gene: 9. Full variable domain (remainder filled in from reference TRBV5-1 and TRBJ1-2): KAGVTQTPRYLIKTRGQQVTLSCSPISGHRSVSWYQQTPGQGLQFLFEYFSETQRNKGNFPGRFSGRQFSNSRSEMNVSTLELGDSALYLCASSLASPGGEGYTFGSGTRLTVV.

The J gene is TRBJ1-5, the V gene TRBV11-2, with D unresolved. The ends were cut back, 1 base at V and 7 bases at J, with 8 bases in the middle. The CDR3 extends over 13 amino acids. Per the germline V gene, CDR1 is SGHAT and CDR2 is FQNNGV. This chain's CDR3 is CASSLVGRQPQHF. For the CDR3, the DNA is TGTGCCAGCAGCTTAGTGGGCCGGCAGCCCCAGCATTTT. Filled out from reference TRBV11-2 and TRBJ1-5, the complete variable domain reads EAGVAQSPRYKIIEKRQSVAFWCNPISGHATLYWYQQILGQGPKLLIQFQNNGVVDDSQLPKDRFSAERLKGVDSTLKIQPAKLEDSAVYLCASSLVGRQPQHFGDGTRLSIL.

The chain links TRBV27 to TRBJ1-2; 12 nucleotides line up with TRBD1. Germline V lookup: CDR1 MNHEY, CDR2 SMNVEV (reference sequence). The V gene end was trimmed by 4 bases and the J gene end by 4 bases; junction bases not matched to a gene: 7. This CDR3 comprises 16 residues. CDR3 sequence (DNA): TGTGCCAGCAGTTCCGGGACAGGGGGCCACCTCTATGGCTACACCTTC. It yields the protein CASSSGTGGHLYGYTF.

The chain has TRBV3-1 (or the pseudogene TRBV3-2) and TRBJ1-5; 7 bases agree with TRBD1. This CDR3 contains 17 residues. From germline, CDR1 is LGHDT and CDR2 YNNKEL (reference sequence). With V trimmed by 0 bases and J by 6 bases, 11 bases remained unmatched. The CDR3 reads CASSQDSGRAGGQPQHF. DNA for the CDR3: TGTGCCAGCAGCCAAGATAGTGGACGGGCAGGGGGTCAGCCCCAGCATTTT.

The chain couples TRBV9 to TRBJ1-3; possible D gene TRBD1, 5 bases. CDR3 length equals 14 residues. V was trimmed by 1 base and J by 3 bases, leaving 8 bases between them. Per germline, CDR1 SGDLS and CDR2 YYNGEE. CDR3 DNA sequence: TGTGCCAGCAGCGTACAGGACAATGGAAACACCATATATTTT. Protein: CASSVQDNGNTIYF.

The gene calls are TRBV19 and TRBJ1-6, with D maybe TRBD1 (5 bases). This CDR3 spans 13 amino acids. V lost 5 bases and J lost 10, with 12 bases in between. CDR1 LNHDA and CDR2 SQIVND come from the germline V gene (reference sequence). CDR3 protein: CASSLGAQSPLHF. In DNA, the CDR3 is TGTGCCAGTAGTTTAGGGGCCCAGTCACCCCTCCACTTT.

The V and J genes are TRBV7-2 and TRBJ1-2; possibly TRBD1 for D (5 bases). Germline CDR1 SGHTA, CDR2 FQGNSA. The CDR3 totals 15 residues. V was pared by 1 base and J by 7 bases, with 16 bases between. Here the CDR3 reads CASSLDVAGQGGYTF. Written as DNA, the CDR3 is TGTGCCAGCAGCTTAGATGTGGCAGGGCAGGGTGGCTACACCTTC.

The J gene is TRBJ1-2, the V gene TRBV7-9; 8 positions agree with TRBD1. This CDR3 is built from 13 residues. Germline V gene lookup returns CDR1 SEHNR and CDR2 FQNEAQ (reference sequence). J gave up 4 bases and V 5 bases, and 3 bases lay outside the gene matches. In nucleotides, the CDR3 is TGTGCCAGCAGCATTACAGGGGGCTATGGCTACACCTTC. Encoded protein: CASSITGGYGYTF.

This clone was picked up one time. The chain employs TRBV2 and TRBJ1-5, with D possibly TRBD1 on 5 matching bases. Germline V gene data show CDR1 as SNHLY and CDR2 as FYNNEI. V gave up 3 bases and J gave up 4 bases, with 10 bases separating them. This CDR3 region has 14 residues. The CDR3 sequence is CASSETESNQPQHF. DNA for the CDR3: TGTGCCAGCAGTGAGACAGAAAGTAATCAGCCCCAGCATTTT.

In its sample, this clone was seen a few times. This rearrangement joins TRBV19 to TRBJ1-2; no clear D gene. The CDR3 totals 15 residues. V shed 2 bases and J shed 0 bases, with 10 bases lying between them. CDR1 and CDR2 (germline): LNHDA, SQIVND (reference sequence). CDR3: CASSILATSNYGYTF. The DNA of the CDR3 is TGTGCCAGTAGTATATTGGCCACCTCTAACTATGGCTACACCTTC.

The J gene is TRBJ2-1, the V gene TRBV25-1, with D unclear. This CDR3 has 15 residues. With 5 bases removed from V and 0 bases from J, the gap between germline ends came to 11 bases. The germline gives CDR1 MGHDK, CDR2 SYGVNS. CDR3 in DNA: TGTGCCAGCAGTCCGACTGGAAGCTCCTACAATGAGCAGTTCTTC. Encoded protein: CASSPTGSSYNEQFF.

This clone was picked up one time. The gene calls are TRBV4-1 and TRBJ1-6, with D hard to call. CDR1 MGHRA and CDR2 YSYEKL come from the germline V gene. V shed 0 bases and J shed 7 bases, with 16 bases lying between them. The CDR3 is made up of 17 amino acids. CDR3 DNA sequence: TGCGCCAGCAGCCAAGAAGATGGTCGCGTCACGAATTCACCCCTCCACTTT. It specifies CASSQEDGRVTNSPLHF.

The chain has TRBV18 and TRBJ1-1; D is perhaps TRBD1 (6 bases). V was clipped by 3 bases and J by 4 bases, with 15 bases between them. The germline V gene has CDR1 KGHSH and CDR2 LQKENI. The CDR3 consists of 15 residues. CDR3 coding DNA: TGTGCCAGCTCACCCGTGTCGGGGGGCGGCACTGAAGCTTTCTTT. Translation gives CASSPVSGGGTEAFF.

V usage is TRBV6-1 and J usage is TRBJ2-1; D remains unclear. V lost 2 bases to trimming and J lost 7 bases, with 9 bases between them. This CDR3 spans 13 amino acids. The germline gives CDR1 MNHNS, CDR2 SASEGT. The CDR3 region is CASSEPEDNEQFF. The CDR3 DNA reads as TGTGCCAGCAGTGAACCTGAGGATAATGAGCAGTTCTTC.

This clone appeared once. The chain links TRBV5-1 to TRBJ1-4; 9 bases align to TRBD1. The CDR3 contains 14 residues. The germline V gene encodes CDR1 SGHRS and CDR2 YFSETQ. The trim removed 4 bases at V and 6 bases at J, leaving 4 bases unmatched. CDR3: CASSPGQGDEKLFF. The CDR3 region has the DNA TGCGCCAGCAGCCCGGGACAGGGTGATGAAAAACTGTTTTTT.